This TCR beta chain was recorded in a study of CD8+CD57+ T cells in acquired aplastic anemia. Study as a whole: Sorted CD4+ and CD8+ cell DNA averaged approximately 3 ug. The study obtained about 11 million reads on average for CD4+ cells from healthy donors.

In germline, CDR1 is WNHNN, CDR2 SYGVQD (reference sequence). Trimming shortened V by 4 bases and J by 1 base, and 9 bases separated the two germline ends. The CDR3 totals 14 residues. Investigators profiled TCR beta VDJ and CDR3 from genomic DNA template. TCRdb independently ran MiXCR on the reads; one entry per CDR3 protein. The table has around 170,000 distinct CDR3 sequences, around 60% seen once. Concerning this clonotype itself: Its matching antigen is unknown.

Study-wide points: The number of CD8+ CDR3 sequences shared by patients and controls was 25 to 35. Patients versus controls showed no significant CD8+ Simpson's diversity difference.

Input material: sorted CD4+, CD8+, or CD8+CD57+ T cells (not recorded which) from PBMCs. The receptor's source is a human donor in good health. The chain has TRBV10-1 and TRBJ2-3, with D hard to call. As DNA, the CDR3 is TGCGCCAGCAGTGTGGAATGGGGCACAGATACGCAGTATTTT. Residues: CASSVEWGTDTQYF.